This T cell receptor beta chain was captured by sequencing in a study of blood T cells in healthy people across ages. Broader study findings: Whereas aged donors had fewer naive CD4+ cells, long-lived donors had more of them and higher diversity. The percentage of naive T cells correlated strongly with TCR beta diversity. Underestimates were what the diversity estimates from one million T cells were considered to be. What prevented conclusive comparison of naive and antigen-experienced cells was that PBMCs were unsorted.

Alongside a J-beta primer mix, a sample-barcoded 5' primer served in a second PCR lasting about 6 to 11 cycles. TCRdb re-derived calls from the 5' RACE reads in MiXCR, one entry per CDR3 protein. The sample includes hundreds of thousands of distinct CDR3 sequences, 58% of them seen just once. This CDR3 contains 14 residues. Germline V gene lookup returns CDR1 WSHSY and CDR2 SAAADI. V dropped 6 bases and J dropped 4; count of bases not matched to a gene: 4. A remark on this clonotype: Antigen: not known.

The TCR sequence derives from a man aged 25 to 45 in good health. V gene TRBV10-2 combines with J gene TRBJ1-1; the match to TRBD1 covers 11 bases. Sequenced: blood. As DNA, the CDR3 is TGCGCCAGCAGAGCCGGGACAGGGGGCACTGAAGCTTTCTTT. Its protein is CASRAGTGGTEAFF.